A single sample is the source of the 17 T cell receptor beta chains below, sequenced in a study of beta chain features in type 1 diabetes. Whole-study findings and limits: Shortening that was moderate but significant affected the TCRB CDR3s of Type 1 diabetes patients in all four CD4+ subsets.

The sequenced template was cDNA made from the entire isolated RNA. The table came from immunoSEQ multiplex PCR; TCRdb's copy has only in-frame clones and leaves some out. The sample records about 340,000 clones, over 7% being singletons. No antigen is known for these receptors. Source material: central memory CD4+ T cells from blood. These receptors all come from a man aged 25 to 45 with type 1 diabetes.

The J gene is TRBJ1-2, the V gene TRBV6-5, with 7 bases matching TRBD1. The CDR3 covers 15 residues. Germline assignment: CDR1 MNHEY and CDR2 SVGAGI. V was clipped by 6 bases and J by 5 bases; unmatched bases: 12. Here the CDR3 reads CASRREPGGHYGYTF. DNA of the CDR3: TGTGCCAGCAGGCGGGAACCAGGGGGTCATTATGGCTACACCTTC.

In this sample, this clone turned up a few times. The CDR3 nucleotides read TGTGCCAGCAGCTTACCGACAGGGGGCGGTGGGGCCAACGTCCTGACTTTC. Translating gives CASSLPTGGGGANVLTF. V usage is TRBV7-9 and J usage is TRBJ2-6; 10 nucleotides align to TRBD1. Germline CDR1 and CDR2: SEHNR and FQNEAQ (reference sequence). This CDR3 region has 17 residues. V gave up 2 bases and J gave up 3 bases; unmatched junction bases: 4. The full variable domain, its missing parts supplied by reference TRBV7-9 and TRBJ2-6, is DTGVSQNPRHKITKRGQNVTFRCDPISEHNRLYWYRQTLGQGPEFLTYFQNEAQLEKSRLLSDRFSAERPKGSFSTLEIQRTEQGDSAMYLCASSLPTGGGGANVLTFGAGSRLTVL.

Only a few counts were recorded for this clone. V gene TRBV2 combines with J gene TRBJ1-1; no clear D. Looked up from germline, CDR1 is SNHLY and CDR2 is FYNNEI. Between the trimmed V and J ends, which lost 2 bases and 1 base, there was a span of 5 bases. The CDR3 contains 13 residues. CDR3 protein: CASSESGNTEAFF. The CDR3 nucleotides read TGTGCCAGCAGTGAATCGGGGAACACTGAAGCTTTCTTT.

CDR3 amino acids: CASSFRDRGPNSPLHF. For the CDR3, the DNA is TGTGCCAGCAGCTTTAGGGACAGGGGTCCTAATTCACCCCTCCACTTT. The V gene is TRBV5-6, the J gene TRBJ1-6; TRBD1 matches 10 bases. This CDR3 spans 16 amino acids. The germline CDR1 and CDR2 sequences are SGHDT and YYEEEE. Trimming removed 2 bases from V and 6 bases from J; junction bases left unmatched: 5.

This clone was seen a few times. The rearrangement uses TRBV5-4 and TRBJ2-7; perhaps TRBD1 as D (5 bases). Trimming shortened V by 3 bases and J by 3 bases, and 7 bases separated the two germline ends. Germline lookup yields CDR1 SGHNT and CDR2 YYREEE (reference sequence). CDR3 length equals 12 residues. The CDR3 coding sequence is TGTGCCAGCAGCTGGCAGGGCTACGAGCAGTACTTC. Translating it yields CASSWQGYEQYF.

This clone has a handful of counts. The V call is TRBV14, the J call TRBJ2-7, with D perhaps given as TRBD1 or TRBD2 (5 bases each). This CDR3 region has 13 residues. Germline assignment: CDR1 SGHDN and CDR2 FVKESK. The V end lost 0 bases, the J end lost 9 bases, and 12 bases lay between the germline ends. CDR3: CASSQDRLGTQYF. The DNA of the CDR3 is TGTGCCAGCAGCCAAGATCGGCTGGGGACGCAGTACTTC.

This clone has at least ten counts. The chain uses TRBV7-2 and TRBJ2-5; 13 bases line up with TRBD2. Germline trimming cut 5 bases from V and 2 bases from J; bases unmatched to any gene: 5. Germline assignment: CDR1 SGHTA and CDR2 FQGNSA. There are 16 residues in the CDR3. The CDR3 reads CASSLTSGGPQETQYF. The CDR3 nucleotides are TGTGCCAGCAGCCTGACTAGCGGGGGGCCACAAGAGACCCAGTACTTC. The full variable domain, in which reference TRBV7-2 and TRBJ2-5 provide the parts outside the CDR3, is GAGVSQSPSNKVTEKGKDVELRCDPISGHTALYWYRQSLGQGLEFLIYFQGNSAPDKSGLPSDRFSAERTGGSVSTLTIQRTQQEDSAVYLCASSLTSGGPQETQYFGPGTRLLVL.

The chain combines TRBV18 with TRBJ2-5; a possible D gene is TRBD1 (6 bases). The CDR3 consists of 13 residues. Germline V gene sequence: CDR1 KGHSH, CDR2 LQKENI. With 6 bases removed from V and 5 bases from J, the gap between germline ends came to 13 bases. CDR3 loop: CASSGQSSETQYF. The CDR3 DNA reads TGTGCCAGCTCTGGACAGTCCTCGGAGACCCAGTACTTC.

CDR3 loop: CASSYGSTETQYF. CDR3 nucleotides: TGTGCCAGCTCATACGGGAGCACGGAGACCCAGTACTTC. The rearrangement links TRBV18 to TRBJ2-5; the D gene is possibly TRBD2 (6 bases). Per germline, CDR1 KGHSH and CDR2 LQKENI. Trimming shortened V by 5 bases and J by 5 bases, and 12 bases separated the two germline ends. This CDR3 has 13 residues.

CDR3 nucleotides: TGCGCCAGCAGCCCTCTTGGGGGTAAAGAGACCCAGTACTTC. It translates to CASSPLGGKETQYF. This rearrangement joins TRBV5-1 to TRBJ2-5; D may correspond to TRBD1 or TRBD2 (5 bases each). In germline, CDR1 is SGHRS, CDR2 YFSETQ. Trimming took 4 bases from V and 3 from J, leaving 13 bases between them. The CDR3 runs 14 residues.

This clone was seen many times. CDR3 coding DNA: TGTGCCACCAGCATAGGCTCTGGGGCCAACGTCCTGACTTTC. Translated, it gives CATSIGSGANVLTF. The chain couples TRBV15 to TRBJ2-6; D gene ambiguous. Trimming took off 4 bases at V and 0 bases at J, with 4 bases between the two ends. Per germline, CDR1 LNHNV and CDR2 YYDKDF (reference sequence). The CDR3 is made up of 14 amino acids.

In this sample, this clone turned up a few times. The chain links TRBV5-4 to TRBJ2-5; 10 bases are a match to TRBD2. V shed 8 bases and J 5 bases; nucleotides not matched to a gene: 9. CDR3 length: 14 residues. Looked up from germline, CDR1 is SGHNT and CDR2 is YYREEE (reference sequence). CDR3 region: CASTIAGGQETQYF. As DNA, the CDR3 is TGTGCCAGTACCATAGCGGGGGGTCAGGAGACCCAGTACTTC.

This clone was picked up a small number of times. In nucleotides, the CDR3 is TGTGCCAGCAGCCCCGTAGCGGGGGGGCCCCTAACCCAGTACTTC. It encodes CASSPVAGGPLTQYF. This chain joins TRBV28 and TRBJ2-5; the match to TRBD2 covers 11 bases. Unmatched junction bases numbered 11, after V lost 6 bases and J lost 8 bases. Germline lookup yields CDR1 MDHEN and CDR2 SYDVKM. This CDR3 has 15 amino acids.

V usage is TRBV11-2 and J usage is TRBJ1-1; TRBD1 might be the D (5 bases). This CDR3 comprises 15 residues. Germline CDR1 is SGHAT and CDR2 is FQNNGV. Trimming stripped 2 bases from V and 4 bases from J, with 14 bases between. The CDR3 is CASSLYMEGITEAFF. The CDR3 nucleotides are TGTGCCAGCAGCTTATATATGGAGGGGATCACTGAAGCTTTCTTT.

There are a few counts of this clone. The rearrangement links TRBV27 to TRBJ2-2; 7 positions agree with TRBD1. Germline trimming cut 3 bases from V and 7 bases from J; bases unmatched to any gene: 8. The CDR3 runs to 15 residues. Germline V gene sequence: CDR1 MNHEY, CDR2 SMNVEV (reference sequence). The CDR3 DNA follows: TGTGCCAGCAGTTTCGGGACAGTGGGGAGCGGGGAGCTGTTTTTT. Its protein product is CASSFGTVGSGELFF.

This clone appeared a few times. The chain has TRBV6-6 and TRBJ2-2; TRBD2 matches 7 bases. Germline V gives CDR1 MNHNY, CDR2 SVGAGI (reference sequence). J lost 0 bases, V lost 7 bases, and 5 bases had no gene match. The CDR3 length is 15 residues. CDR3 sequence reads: CASKYLAANTGELFF. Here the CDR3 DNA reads TGTGCCAGCAAGTATCTAGCGGCGAACACCGGGGAGCTGTTTTTT.

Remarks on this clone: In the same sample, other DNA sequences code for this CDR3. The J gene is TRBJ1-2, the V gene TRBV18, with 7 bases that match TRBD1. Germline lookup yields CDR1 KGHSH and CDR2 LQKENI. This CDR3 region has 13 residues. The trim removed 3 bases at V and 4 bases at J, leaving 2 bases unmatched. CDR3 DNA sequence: TGTGCCAGCTCACCGGGACAGATCTATGGCTACACCTTC. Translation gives CASSPGQIYGYTF.